These 9 T cell receptor beta chains were all obtained from the same sample, sequenced in a study of T-cell reconstitution after alpha-beta-depleted transplantation in children. For TCRbeta, the library was prepared with unique molecular identifiers. A single record per CDR3 protein comes from TCRdb applying MiXCR to the PCR reads. The sample lists approximately 490,000 distinct CDR3 sequences, around 13% occurring once. This sample comprised PBMCs from the stem cell graft donor, obtained from the stem cell graft. These receptors originate from a human donor who donated a stem cell graft to a child with combined immunodeficiency.

This clonotype was seen repeatedly, ten times or more. This chain uses TRBV6-1 with TRBJ2-3, with 9 positions matching TRBD1. CDR1 MNHNS and CDR2 SASEGT come from the germline V gene. The CDR3 covers 15 residues. V was clipped by 5 bases and J by 8 bases; unmatched bases: 11. CDR3 bases: TGTGCCAGCAGTCCGCAGGGACAGGGTGTTGGTACGCAGTATTTT. Its translation is CASSPQGQGVGTQYF.

Only a few counts were recorded for this clonotype. J is TRBJ2-6 and V is TRBV9; D is undetermined. The CDR3 has 17 residues. The V gene lost 1 base and the J gene lost 1 base, with 12 bases spanning the gap. CDR1 is SGDLS and CDR2 is YYNGEE in the germline V gene. The CDR3 DNA reads TGTGCCAGCAGCGTACCCCAAAGTGAGTCTGGGGCCAACGTCCTGACTTTC. This sequence encodes CASSVPQSESGANVLTF. Looking up the rest from reference TRBV9 and TRBJ2-6 gives the full variable domain: DSGVTQTPKHLITATGQRVTLRCSPRSGDLSVYWYQQSLDQGLQFLIQYYNGEERAKGNILERFSAQQFPDLHSELNLSSLELGDSALYFCASSVPQSESGANVLTFGAGSRLTVL.

This chain uses TRBV5-5 with TRBJ2-7, with 7 nucleotides matching TRBD1. This CDR3 comprises 15 residues. The germline gives CDR1 SGHKS, CDR2 YYEKEE (reference sequence). V dropped 4 bases and J dropped 3; count of bases not matched to a gene: 10. The CDR3 region is CASSAEGGSFYEQYF. DNA of the CDR3: TGTGCCAGCAGCGCCGAAGGGGGCTCCTTCTACGAGCAGTACTTC.

CDR3 region: CASSQDGQGSTDTQYF. The DNA of the CDR3 is TGTGCCAGCAGCCAAGATGGACAGGGAAGCACAGATACGCAGTATTTT. This chain connects TRBV4-2 to TRBJ2-3, with 8 bases identical to TRBD1. Germline trimming cut 0 bases from V and 0 bases from J; bases unmatched to any gene: 2. Germline values: CDR1 LGHNA, CDR2 YNFKEQ. The CDR3 spans 16 residues.

J is TRBJ2-5 and V is TRBV6-6; D unresolved. In germline, CDR1 is MNHNY, CDR2 SVGAGI (reference sequence). Trimming took 6 bases from V and 5 from J, leaving 13 bases between them. The CDR3 has 13 residues. In nucleotides, the CDR3 is TGTGCCAGCAGATTAACGGTTGGGGAGACCCAGTACTTC. Protein sequence: CASRLTVGETQYF.

The chain links TRBV5-5 to TRBJ2-5; D call uncertain. CDR1 and CDR2 (germline): SGHKS, YYEKEE (reference sequence). CDR3 length equals 14 residues. V lost 3 bases and J 0 bases, leaving 9 bases between the germline ends. The CDR3, as DNA: TGTGCCAGCAGCTCGAGGTCCCACCAAGAGACCCAGTACTTC. As protein: CASSSRSHQETQYF.

This clonotype appeared many times. The chain is built from TRBV28 and TRBJ2-1; D unresolved. This CDR3 spans 14 amino acids. Germline assignment: CDR1 MDHEN and CDR2 SYDVKM. V shed 4 bases and J shed 1 base, with 8 bases lying between them. The chain's CDR3 is CASSSPVSYNEQFF. The CDR3 region has the DNA TGTGCCAGCAGTTCCCCAGTTTCCTACAATGAGCAGTTCTTC.

This clonotype was observed at least ten times. Relative to the germline gene, one junction end is altered; a read error may explain this. The chain uses TRBV12-3 or TRBV12-4 and TRBJ2-7, with D unclear. This CDR3 is 14 amino acids long. The CDR3 coding sequence is TGCGCCAGCAGCTTGGCCGGAACCGCCTACGAGCAGTACTTC. Protein: CASSLAGTAYEQYF.

V and J are TRBV29-1 and TRBJ2-3, with D maybe TRBD2 (7 bases). Germline V gene sequence: CDR1 SQVTM, CDR2 ANQGSEA. The CDR3 extends over 16 amino acids. Trimming took off 1 base at V and 0 bases at J, with 14 bases between the two ends. The CDR3 sequence is CSVEGGLAASTDTQYF. CDR3 nucleotide sequence: TGCAGCGTTGAAGGGGGGCTAGCGGCTAGCACAGATACGCAGTATTTT.